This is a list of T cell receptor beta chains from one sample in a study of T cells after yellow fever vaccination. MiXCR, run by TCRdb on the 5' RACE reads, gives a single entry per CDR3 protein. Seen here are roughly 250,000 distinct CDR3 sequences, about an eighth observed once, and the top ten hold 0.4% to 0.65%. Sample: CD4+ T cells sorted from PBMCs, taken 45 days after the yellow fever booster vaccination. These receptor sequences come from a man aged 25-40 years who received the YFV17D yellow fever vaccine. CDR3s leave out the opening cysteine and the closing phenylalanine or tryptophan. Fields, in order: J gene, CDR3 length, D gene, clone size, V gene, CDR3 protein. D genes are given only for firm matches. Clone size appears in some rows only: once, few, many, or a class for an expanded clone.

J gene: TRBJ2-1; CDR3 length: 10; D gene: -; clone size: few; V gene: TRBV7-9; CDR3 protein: ASSRRDDEQF
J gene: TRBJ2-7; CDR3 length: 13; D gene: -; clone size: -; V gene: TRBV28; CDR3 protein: ASSPPGPSSRLEY
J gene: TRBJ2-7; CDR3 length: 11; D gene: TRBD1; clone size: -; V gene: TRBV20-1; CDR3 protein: SARKTGVNEHY
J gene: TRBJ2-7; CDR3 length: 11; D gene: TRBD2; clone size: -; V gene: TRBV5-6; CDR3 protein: ASSSLPGGEQY
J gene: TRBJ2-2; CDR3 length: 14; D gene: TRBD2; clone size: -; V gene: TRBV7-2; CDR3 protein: ASSLRGLAGVGELF
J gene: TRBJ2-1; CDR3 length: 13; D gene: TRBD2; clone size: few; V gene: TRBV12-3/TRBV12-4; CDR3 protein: ASRGGRRSYNEQF
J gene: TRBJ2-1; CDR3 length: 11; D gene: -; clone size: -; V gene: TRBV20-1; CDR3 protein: SGWAGGIDEQF
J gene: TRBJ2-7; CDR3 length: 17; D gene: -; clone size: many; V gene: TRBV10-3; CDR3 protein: AISERLATKAVSSYEQY
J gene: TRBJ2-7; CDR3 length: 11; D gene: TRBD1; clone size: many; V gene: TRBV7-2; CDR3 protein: ASSTDRGYEQY
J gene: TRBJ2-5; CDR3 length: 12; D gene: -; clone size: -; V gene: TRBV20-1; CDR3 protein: SARTGSWEETQY
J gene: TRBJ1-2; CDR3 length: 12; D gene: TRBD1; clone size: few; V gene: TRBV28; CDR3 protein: ASTKGDRYYGYT
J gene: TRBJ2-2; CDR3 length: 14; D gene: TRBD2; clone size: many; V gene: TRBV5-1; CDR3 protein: ASSLSGRSNTGELF
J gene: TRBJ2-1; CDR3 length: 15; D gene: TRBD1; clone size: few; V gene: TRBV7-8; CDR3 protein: ASSSIPGTVPYNEQF
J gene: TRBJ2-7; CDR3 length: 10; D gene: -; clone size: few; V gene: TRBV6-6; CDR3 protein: ASTQGGYEQY
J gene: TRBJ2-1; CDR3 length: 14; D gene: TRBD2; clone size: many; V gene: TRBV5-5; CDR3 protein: ASSLTGLEVYNEQF
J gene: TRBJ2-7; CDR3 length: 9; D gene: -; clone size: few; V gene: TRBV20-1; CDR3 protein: SALWEYEQY
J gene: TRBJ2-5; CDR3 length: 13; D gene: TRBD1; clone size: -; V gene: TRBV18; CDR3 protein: ASSPADRRKETQY
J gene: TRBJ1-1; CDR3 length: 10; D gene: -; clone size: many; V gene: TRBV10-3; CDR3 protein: AISDRGTEAF
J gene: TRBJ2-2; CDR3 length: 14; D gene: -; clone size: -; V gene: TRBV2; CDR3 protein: ASSESGTSNTGELF
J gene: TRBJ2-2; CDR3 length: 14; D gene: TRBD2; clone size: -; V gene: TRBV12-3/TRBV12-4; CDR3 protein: ASSLSSGRRGGELF
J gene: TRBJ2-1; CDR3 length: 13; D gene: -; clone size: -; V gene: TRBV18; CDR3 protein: ASSRDGYSYNEQF
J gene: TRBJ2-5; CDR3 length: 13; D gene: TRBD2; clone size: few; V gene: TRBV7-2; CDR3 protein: ASSVALAGQETQY
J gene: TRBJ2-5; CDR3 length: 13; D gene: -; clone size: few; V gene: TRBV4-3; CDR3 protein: ASSQGVAAQETQY
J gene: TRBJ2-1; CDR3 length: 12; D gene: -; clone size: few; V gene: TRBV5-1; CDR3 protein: ASSRQGTDNEQF
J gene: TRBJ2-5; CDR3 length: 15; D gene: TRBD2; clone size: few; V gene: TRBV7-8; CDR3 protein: ASSLTSGRRAWETQY